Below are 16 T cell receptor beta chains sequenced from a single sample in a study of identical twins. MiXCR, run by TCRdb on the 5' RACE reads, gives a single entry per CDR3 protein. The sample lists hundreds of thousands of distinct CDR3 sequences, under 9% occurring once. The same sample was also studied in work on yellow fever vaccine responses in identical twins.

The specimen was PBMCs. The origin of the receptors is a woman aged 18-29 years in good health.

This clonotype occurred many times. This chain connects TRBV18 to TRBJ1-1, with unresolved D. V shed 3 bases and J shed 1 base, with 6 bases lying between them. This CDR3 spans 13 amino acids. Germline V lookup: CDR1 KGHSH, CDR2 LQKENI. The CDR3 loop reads CASSPQPNTEAFF. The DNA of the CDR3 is TGTGCCAGCTCACCGCAACCGAACACTGAAGCTTTCTTT.

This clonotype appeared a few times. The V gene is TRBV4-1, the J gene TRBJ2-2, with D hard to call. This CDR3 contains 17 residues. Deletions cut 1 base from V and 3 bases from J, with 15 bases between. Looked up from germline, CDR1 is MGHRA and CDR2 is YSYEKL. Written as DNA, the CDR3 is TGCGCCAGCAGCCAAGGAAAAATACCGGCGTACACCGGGGAGCTGTTTTTT. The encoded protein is CASSQGKIPAYTGELFF.

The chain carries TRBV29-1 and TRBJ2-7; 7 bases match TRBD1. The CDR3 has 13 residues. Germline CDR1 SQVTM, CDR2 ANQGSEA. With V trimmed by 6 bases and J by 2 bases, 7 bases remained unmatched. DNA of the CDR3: TGCAGCGTCGCCCGACAGGGCCCCTACGAGCAGTACTTC. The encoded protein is CSVARQGPYEQYF.

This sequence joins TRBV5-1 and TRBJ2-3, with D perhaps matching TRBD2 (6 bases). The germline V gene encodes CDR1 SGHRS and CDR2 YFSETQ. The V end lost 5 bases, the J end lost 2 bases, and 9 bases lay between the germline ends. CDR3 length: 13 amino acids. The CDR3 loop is CASRDYPTDTQYF. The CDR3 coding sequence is TGCGCCAGCAGGGACTACCCCACAGATACGCAGTATTTT.

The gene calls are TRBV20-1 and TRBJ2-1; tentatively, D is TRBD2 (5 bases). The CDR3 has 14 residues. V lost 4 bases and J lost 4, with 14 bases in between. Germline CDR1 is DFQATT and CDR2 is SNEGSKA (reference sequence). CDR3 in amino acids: CSAKVEEDYNEQFF. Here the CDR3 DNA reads TGCAGTGCTAAGGTGGAGGAGGATTACAATGAGCAGTTCTTC.

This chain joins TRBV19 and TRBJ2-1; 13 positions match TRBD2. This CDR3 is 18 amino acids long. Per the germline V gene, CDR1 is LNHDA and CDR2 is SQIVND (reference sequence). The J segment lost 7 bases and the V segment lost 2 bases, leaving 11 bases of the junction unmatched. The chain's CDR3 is CASSIRGLGLAGSNEQFF. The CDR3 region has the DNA TGTGCCAGTAGTATAAGGGGACTGGGACTAGCGGGATCAAATGAGCAGTTCTTC.

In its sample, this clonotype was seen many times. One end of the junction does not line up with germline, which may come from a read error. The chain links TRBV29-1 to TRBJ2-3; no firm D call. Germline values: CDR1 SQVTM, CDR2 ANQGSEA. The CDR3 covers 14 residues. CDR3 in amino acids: CRRRIENATDTQYF. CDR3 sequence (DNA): TGTCGGCGTAGGATTGAGAATGCCACAGATACGCAGTATTTT.

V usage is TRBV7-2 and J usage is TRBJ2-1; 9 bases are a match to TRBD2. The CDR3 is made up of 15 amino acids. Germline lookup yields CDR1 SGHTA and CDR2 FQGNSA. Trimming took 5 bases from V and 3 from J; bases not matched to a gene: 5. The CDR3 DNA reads TGTGCCAGCAGCGGTGCAGCGGGGGGCTACAATGAGCAGTTCTTC. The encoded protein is CASSGAAGGYNEQFF.

DNA for the CDR3: TGTGCCAGCAATTACGACGGGGGTGGGGGGAATGAGCAGTTCTTC. Translated, it gives CASNYDGGGGNEQFF. The chain combines TRBV2 with TRBJ2-1; possibly TRBD2 for D (6 bases). The CDR3 spans 15 residues. Trimming shortened V by 7 bases and J by 7 bases, and 20 bases separated the two germline ends. Looked up from germline, CDR1 is SNHLY and CDR2 is FYNNEI. Supplemented by reference TRBV2 and TRBJ2-1, the full variable domain reads EPEVTQTPSHQVTQMGQEVILRCVPISNHLYFYWYRQILGQKVEFLVSFYNNEISEKSEIFDDQFSVERPDGSNFTLKIRSTKLEDSAMYFCASNYDGGGGNEQFFGPGTRLTVL.

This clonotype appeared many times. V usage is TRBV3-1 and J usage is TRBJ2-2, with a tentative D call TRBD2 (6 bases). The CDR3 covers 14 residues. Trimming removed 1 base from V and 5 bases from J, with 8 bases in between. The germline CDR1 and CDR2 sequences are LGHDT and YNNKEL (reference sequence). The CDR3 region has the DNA TGTGCCAGCAGCCAAGTGGCGGGGACCGGGGAGCTGTTTTTT. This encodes CASSQVAGTGELFF.

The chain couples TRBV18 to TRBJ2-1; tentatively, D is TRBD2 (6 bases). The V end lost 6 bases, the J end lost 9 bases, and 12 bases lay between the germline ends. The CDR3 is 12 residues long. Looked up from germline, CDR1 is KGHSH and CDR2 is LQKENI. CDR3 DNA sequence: TGTGCCAGCTCGTCCCTAGCGTCTGAGCAGTTCTTC. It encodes CASSSLASEQFF.

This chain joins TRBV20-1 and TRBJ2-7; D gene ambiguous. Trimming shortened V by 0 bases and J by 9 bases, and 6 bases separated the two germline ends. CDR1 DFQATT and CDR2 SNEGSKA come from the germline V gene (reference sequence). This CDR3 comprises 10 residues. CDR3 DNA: TGCAGTGCTAGAGATGTAGGGCAGTACTTC. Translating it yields CSARDVGQYF.

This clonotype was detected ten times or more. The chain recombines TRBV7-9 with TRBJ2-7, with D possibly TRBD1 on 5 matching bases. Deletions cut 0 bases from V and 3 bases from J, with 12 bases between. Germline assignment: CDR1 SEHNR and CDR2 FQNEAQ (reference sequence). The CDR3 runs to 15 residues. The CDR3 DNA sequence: TGTGCCAGCAGCTTAGCGAGCGCAGGGTACTACGAGCAGTACTTC. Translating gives CASSLASAGYYEQYF.

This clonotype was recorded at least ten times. The CDR3 spells CASNQDTPLYGYTF. CDR3 bases: TGTGCCAGCAACCAGGACACACCCCTCTATGGCTACACCTTC. This chain links TRBV12-3 or TRBV12-4 with TRBJ1-2; the D gene is possibly TRBD1 (5 bases). With 7 bases removed from V and 4 bases from J, the gap between germline ends came to 16 bases. The CDR3 has 14 residues.

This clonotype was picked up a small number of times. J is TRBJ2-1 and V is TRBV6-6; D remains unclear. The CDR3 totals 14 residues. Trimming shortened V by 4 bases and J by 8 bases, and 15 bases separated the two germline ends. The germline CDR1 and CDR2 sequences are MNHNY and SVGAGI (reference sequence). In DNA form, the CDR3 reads TGTGCCAGCAGTTCCAGGCGGTGGATCGATGAGCAGTTCTTC. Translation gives CASSSRRWIDEQFF.

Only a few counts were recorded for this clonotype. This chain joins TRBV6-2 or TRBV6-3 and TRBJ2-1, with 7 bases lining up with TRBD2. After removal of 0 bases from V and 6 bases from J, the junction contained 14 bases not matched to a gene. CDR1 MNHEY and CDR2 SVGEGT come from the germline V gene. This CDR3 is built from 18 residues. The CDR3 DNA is TGTGCCAGCAGTTACTCCTTGGAGGCGGGAGTTGATATCAATGAGCAGTTCTTC. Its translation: CASSYSLEAGVDINEQFF.